This TCR beta chain was captured in a study of blood T cells in healthy people across ages. Findings and limits, study-wide: Naive CD4+ cells and diversity were both higher in long-lived donors than in aged donors. Researchers report that TCR beta diversity correlated strongly with naive T cell percentage.

V was pared by 4 bases and J by 7 bases, with 15 bases of the junction left unmatched. Germline CDR1 reads SGHTA; CDR2 reads FQGNSA. The CDR3 is 16 amino acids. Sample-barcoded 5' priming and a J-beta primer mix drove a second PCR of roughly 6 to 12 cycles. Each cDNA was tagged by a template-switch adaptor containing 12 random nucleotides. MiXCR, applied by TCRdb to the 5' RACE reads, yields one record per CDR3 protein. The repertoire includes more than 600,000 distinct CDR3 sequences, 20% to 25% of them detected once, and 9.4% sits in the top ten. A word on this clonotype: The antigen is undetermined.

These records were also assigned to another study, of T cells of mothers and their children.

The V and J genes are TRBV7-2 and TRBJ2-5, with 7 bases that match TRBD1. This receptor was taken from a boy between 10 and 17 years old in good health. Input material: blood. The CDR3 nucleotides read TGTGCCAGCAGCTCCGCCGAACCGACAGGGCTGGGGACCCAGTACTTC. Encoded protein: CASSSAEPTGLGTQYF.